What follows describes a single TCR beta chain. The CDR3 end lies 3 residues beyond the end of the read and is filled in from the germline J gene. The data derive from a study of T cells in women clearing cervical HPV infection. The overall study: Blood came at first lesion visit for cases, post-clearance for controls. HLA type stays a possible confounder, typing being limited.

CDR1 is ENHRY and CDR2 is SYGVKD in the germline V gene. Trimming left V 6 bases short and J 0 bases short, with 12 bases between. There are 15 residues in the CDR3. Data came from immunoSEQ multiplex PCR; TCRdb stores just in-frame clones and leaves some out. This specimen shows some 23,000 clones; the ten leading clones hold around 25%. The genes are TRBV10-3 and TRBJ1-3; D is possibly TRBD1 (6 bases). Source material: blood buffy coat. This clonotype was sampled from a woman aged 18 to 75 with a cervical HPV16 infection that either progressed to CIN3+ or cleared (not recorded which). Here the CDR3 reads CAIRPDSNSGNTIYF. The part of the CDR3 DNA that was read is TGTGCCATCAGGCCGGACAGTAACTCTGGAAACACC.